These 12 T cell receptor beta chains were sequenced from one sample in a study of CD8 T cells in ankylosing spondylitis. TCRdb re-called the 5' RACE reads with MiXCR, one entry per CDR3 protein. The data contain around 150,000 distinct CDR3 sequences, around 20% of them singletons. The sequenced sample was blood, either unsorted or a sorted T cell fraction (not recorded which). These receptors were collected from a male donor with ankylosing spondylitis or in good health (not recorded which).

This clonotype was seen ten or more times. Here the CDR3 DNA reads TGTGCCAGCAGTTTGGGACAGGGATACGAGACCCAGTACTTC. It is translated as CASSLGQGYETQYF. The chain is built from TRBV28 and TRBJ2-5, with 9 bases fitting TRBD1. The CDR3 sequence is 14 residues long. V shed 3 bases and J 5 bases; nucleotides not matched to a gene: 4. The V gene's germline CDR1 is MDHEN and CDR2 SYDVKM.

This clonotype was detected ten times or more. The J gene is TRBJ1-5, the V gene TRBV20-1; TRBD1 matches 8 bases. In germline, CDR1 is DFQATT, CDR2 SNEGSKA (reference sequence). This CDR3 region has 14 residues. With V trimmed by 6 bases and J by 7 bases, 11 bases remained unmatched. The DNA for the CDR3 is TGCAGTGCATTACAGGGGGGCCCGGGGCAGCCCCAGCATTTT. It yields the protein CSALQGGPGQPQHF.

This clonotype was recorded only once. The chain combines TRBV5-5 with TRBJ2-1, with 10 bases that match TRBD1. After removal of 3 bases from V and 6 bases from J, the junction contained 3 bases not matched to a gene. Germline-derived CDR1 and CDR2 are SGHKS and YYEKEE (reference sequence). CDR3 length: 14 residues. CDR3 protein: CASSWGQGSNEQFF. CDR3 coding DNA: TGTGCCAGCAGCTGGGGACAGGGGAGCAATGAGCAGTTCTTC.

This clonotype was found many times. This chain joins TRBV10-3 and TRBJ1-1, with D possibly being TRBD1 (6 bases). Germline CDR1 ENHRY, CDR2 SYGVKD. Trimming took off 7 bases at V and 4 bases at J, with 13 bases between the two ends. This CDR3 has 13 amino acids. CDR3 sequence: CAIKMGGGTEAFF. CDR3 sequence (DNA): TGTGCCATCAAAATGGGAGGGGGCACTGAAGCTTTCTTT.

There are a few counts of this clonotype. The chain has TRBV28 and TRBJ2-1, with 9 bases matching TRBD1. Losses at the gene ends were 5 bases for V and 8 bases for J; bases not matched to a gene: 16. The CDR3 contains 17 residues. CDR1 and CDR2 (germline): MDHEN, SYDVKM. The chain's CDR3 is CASSINVRTGVMDEQFF. CDR3 nucleotides: TGTGCCAGCAGTATCAACGTGCGGACAGGGGTTATGGATGAGCAGTTCTTC.

CDR3: CSGGTGPEQFF. Here the CDR3 DNA reads TGCAGCGGGGGGACAGGGCCCGAGCAGTTCTTC. The chain recombines TRBV29-1 with TRBJ2-1, with TRBD1 matching over 9 bases. J gave up 10 bases and V 7 bases, and 5 bases lay outside the gene matches. The CDR3 contains 11 residues. Germline V gives CDR1 SQVTM, CDR2 ANQGSEA.

This rearrangement joins TRBV10-3 to TRBJ2-6; D unclear. This CDR3 is built from 20 residues. Per germline, CDR1 ENHRY and CDR2 SYGVKD. V lost 3 bases and J lost 0, with 21 bases in between. The CDR3 sequence is CAISDWGLGRHNSGANVLTF. In nucleotides, the CDR3 is TGTGCCATCAGTGACTGGGGTCTCGGACGCCACAACTCTGGGGCCAACGTCCTGACTTTC.

As for this clonotype: Given a much more abundant clone one base away, this may be a read error. The V call is TRBV5-1, the J call TRBJ2-2; TRBD1 is a possible D gene (5 bases). The V gene lost 0 bases and the J gene lost 6 bases, with 12 bases spanning the gap. Germline V gives CDR1 SGHRS, CDR2 YFSETQ. This CDR3 contains 15 residues. CDR3 amino acids: CASSLVREGAGELFF. The CDR3 DNA is TGCGCCAGCAGCTTGGTCAGGGAAGGCGCCGGGGAGCTGTTTTTT. Full variable domain (missing parts from reference TRBV5-1 and TRBJ2-2): KAGVTQTPRYLIKTRGQQVTLSCSPISGHRSVSWYQQTPGQGLQFLFEYFSETQRNKGNFPGRFSGRQFSNSRSEMNVSTLELGDSALYLCASSLVREGAGELFFGEGSRLTVL.

The rearrangement links TRBV7-9 to TRBJ2-2, with 11 bases that match TRBD1. Per germline, CDR1 SEHNR and CDR2 FQNEAQ (reference sequence). Losses at the gene ends were 5 bases for V and 6 bases for J; bases not matched to a gene: 2. The CDR3 consists of 14 residues. The CDR3 here is CASSTGQGAGELFF. The CDR3 nucleotides are TGTGCCAGCAGCACGGGACAGGGGGCCGGGGAGCTGTTTTTT.

This clonotype appeared many times. This rearrangement joins TRBV12-3 or TRBV12-4 to TRBJ1-1; 7 bases are shared with TRBD1. V was clipped by 7 bases and J by 5 bases; unmatched bases: 10. CDR3 length equals 14 residues. The CDR3 reads CASTLDRVGTEAFF. The DNA of the CDR3 is TGTGCCAGCACCCTAGACAGGGTGGGAACTGAAGCTTTCTTT.

This sequence joins TRBV7-3 and TRBJ1-1; D gene unclear. Germline lookup yields CDR1 SGHTA and CDR2 FQGTGA. The CDR3 has 16 residues. Trimming took 2 bases from V and 0 from J, leaving 13 bases between them. CDR3 sequence reads: CASSLGLVKLNTEAFF. CDR3 coding DNA: TGTGCCAGCAGCTTAGGGTTGGTCAAGCTGAACACTGAAGCTTTCTTT.

This clonotype was detected many times. The CDR3 DNA sequence: TGCGCCAGCAGCCCCCTGGCGGGTGAGCAGTTCTTC. As protein: CASSPLAGEQFF. The chain combines TRBV4-1 with TRBJ2-1, with D tentatively TRBD2 (5 bases). V dropped 4 bases and J dropped 9 bases, with 10 bases sitting between them. The CDR3 spans 12 residues. Germline lookup yields CDR1 MGHRA and CDR2 YSYEKL.